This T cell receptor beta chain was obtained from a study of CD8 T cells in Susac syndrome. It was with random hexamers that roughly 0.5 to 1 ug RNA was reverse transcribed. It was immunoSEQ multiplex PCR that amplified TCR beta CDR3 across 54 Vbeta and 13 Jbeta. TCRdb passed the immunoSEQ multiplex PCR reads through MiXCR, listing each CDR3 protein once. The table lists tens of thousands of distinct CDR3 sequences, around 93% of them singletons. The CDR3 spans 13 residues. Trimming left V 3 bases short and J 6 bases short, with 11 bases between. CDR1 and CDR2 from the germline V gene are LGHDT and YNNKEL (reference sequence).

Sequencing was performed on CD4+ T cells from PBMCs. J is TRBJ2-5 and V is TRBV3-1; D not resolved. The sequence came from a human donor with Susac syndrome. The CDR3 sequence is CASSHAGRKTQYF. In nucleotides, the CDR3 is TGTGCCAGCAGCCACGCCGGACGGAAGACCCAGTACTTC.